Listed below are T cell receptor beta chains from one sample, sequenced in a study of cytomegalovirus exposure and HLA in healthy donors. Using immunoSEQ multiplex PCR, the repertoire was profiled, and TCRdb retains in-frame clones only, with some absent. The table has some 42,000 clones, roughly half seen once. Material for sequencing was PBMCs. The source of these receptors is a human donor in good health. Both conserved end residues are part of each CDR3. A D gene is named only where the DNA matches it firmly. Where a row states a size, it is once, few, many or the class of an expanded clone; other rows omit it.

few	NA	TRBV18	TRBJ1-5	CASSPTQRVLNQPQHF	TGTGCCAGCTCACCCACACAGCGGGTCCTAAATCAGCCCCAGCATTTT
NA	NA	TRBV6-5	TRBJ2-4	CASSRRDSKNIQYF	TGTGCCAGCAGTCGCCGGGACTCCAAAAACATTCAGTACTTC
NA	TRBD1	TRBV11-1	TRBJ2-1	CASSDQQRGGSVF	TGTGCCAGCAGCGACCAGCAGCGAGGGGGCTCGGTCTTC
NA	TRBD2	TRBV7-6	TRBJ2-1	CASSLGLAPGDEQFF	TGTGCCAGCAGCTTAGGACTAGCACCGGGCGATGAGCAGTTCTTC
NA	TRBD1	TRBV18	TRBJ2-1	CASSPDTGGNEQFF	TGTGCCAGCTCACCAGATACAGGGGGCAATGAGCAGTTCTTC
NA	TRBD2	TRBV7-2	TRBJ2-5	CASRGLAGGSGQYF	TGTGCCAGCAGAGGTCTAGCGGGGGGAAGTGGGCAGTACTTC
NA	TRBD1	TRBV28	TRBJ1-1	CASSSYAGQRRARNTEAFF	TGTGCCAGCAGTTCGTACGCGGGACAGCGGCGCGCTAGGAACACTGAAGCTTTCTTT
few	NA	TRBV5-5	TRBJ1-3	CASSLVSGASSGNTIYF	TGTGCCAGCAGCTTGGTGTCAGGGGCGAGCTCTGGAAACACCATATATTTT
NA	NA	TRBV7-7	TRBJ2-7	CASSSKSGPYEQYF	TGTGCCAGCAGCTCAAAAAGCGGGCCCTACGAGCAGTACTTC
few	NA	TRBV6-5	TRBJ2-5	CASSGLGGQETQYF	TGTGCCAGCAGTGGGTTAGGAGGCCAAGAGACCCAGTACTTC
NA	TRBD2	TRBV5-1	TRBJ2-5	CASRKSGRPQETQYF	TGCGCCAGCAGAAAAAGCGGGAGGCCTCAAGAGACCCAGTACTTC
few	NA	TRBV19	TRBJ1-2	CASSIAGRGGYTF	TGTGCCAGTAGTATAGCCGGTAGAGGTGGCTACACCTTC